The rows below give T cell receptor beta chains drawn from one sample of a study of blood T cells in healthy people across ages. TCRdb independently ran MiXCR on the 5' RACE reads; one entry per CDR3 protein. The table lists over a million distinct CDR3 sequences, 35% to 45% of them singletons, with more than 4% in the top ten. The specimen was blood. These receptors were collected from a woman younger than 30 in good health. Both conserved end residues are part of each CDR3. Fields, in order: clone size, V gene, J gene, D gene, CDR3 DNA, CDR3 protein. D genes are given only for firm matches. The size field is filled for only some rows; it gives once, few, many or a size class.

clone size: -
V gene: TRBV6-5
J gene: TRBJ2-5
D gene: TRBD1
CDR3 DNA: TGTGCCAGCAGGACCGGGACAGGCCAGCAGTACTTC
CDR3 protein: CASRTGTGQQYF

clone size: few
V gene: TRBV5-1
J gene: TRBJ2-5
D gene: -
CDR3 DNA: TGCGCCAGCAGCTTGTTCCGGGACTACCAAGAGACCCAGTACTTC
CDR3 protein: CASSLFRDYQETQYF

clone size: -
V gene: TRBV29-1
J gene: TRBJ2-1
D gene: -
CDR3 DNA: TGCAGCGGGGGAAAACACAGGATAGCCAAAAACATTCAGTTCTTC
CDR3 protein: CSGGKHRIAKNIQFF

clone size: few
V gene: TRBV18
J gene: TRBJ2-1
D gene: TRBD2
CDR3 DNA: TGTGCCAGCATGCCAATGACTAGCGGGGGGGCCGATGAGCAGTTCTTC
CDR3 protein: CASMPMTSGGADEQFF

clone size: -
V gene: TRBV10-3
J gene: TRBJ2-7
D gene: TRBD2
CDR3 DNA: TGTGCCATCAGTGAGTCTAGCGGGCAAACCTACGAGCAGTACTTC
CDR3 protein: CAISESSGQTYEQYF

clone size: -
V gene: TRBV2
J gene: TRBJ2-5
D gene: -
CDR3 DNA: TGTGCCAGCAGCGGTTCCTTAGTCGAAGAGCAGTACTTC
CDR3 protein: CASSGSLVEEQYF

clone size: -
V gene: TRBV29-1
J gene: TRBJ2-1
D gene: TRBD2
CDR3 DNA: TGCAGCACGGGACTAGCGGGAGGTAGGGAGCAGTTCTTC
CDR3 protein: CSTGLAGGREQFF

clone size: once
V gene: TRBV6-6
J gene: TRBJ1-2
D gene: -
CDR3 DNA: TGTGCCAGCACCGGAGACCCCGTCGGTGGCTACACCTTC
CDR3 protein: CASTGDPVGGYTF

clone size: many
V gene: TRBV27
J gene: TRBJ1-4
D gene: TRBD1
CDR3 DNA: TGTGCCAGCAGTCCGGACAGGGGGACAGGGGGCGATGAAAAACTGTTTTTT
CDR3 protein: CASSPDRGTGGDEKLFF

clone size: -
V gene: TRBV20-1
J gene: TRBJ1-1
D gene: -
CDR3 DNA: TGCAGTGCAACCCCCGGGGGCGCGGGAAAGAACACTGAAGCTTTCTTT
CDR3 protein: CSATPGGAGKNTEAFF

clone size: -
V gene: TRBV29-1
J gene: TRBJ2-3
D gene: -
CDR3 DNA: TGCAGCGTAGGCGGGCGCGCCAAGGATACGCAGTATTTT
CDR3 protein: CSVGGRAKDTQYF

clone size: -
V gene: TRBV3-1
J gene: TRBJ1-2
D gene: TRBD1
CDR3 DNA: TGTGCCAGCAGCCAAGCCACAGGGGGCGCGGGCTATGGCTACACCTTC
CDR3 protein: CASSQATGGAGYGYTF

clone size: -
V gene: TRBV4-2
J gene: TRBJ1-2
D gene: TRBD1
CDR3 DNA: TGTGCCAGCAGCCAACGTCAAAGGGGACAGGGGAGTGGCTACACCTTC
CDR3 protein: CASSQRQRGQGSGYTF

clone size: few
V gene: TRBV29-1
J gene: TRBJ2-3
D gene: TRBD2
CDR3 DNA: TGCAGCGTTCGAACCAGGACTAGCCGAGATACGCAGTATTTT
CDR3 protein: CSVRTRTSRDTQYF

clone size: few
V gene: TRBV29-1
J gene: TRBJ2-7
D gene: -
CDR3 DNA: TGCAGCGTTGTGATAGGCGGTACCTACGAGCAGTACTTC
CDR3 protein: CSVVIGGTYEQYF

clone size: few
V gene: TRBV7-6
J gene: TRBJ1-2
D gene: -
CDR3 DNA: TGTGCCAGCAGCTTAGCGCGGGGGGTTGGCTACACCTTC
CDR3 protein: CASSLARGVGYTF

clone size: once
V gene: TRBV29-1
J gene: TRBJ2-1
D gene: -
CDR3 DNA: TGCAGCGTTGTCTCTAGGTTCTCCTACAATGAGCAGTTCTTC
CDR3 protein: CSVVSRFSYNEQFF

clone size: -
V gene: TRBV20-1
J gene: TRBJ2-3
D gene: -
CDR3 DNA: TGCAGTGCTAGTGTTCCGGACGGCACAGATACGCAGTATTTT
CDR3 protein: CSASVPDGTDTQYF

clone size: once
V gene: TRBV20-1
J gene: TRBJ1-5
D gene: -
CDR3 DNA: TGCAGTGCTAGAATTACCACAGGGTGGGATAGCAATCAGCCCCAGCATTTT
CDR3 protein: CSARITTGWDSNQPQHF

clone size: -
V gene: TRBV12-3/TRBV12-4
J gene: TRBJ2-3
D gene: -
CDR3 DNA: TGTGACAGCAGTTTTAGTGCGCCCTTCACAGATACGCAGTATTTT
CDR3 protein: CDSSFSAPFTDTQYF

clone size: few
V gene: TRBV6-1
J gene: TRBJ2-1
D gene: TRBD1
CDR3 DNA: TGTGCCAGCGCGGGACAGGTTTCCTACAATGAGCAGTTCTTC
CDR3 protein: CASAGQVSYNEQFF

clone size: -
V gene: TRBV21-1
J gene: TRBJ2-5
D gene: -
CDR3 DNA: TGTGCCAGCAGCAATCACCCCGGACAGATACAAGAGACCCAGTACTTC
CDR3 protein: CASSNHPGQIQETQYF

clone size: -
V gene: TRBV20-1
J gene: TRBJ2-7
D gene: TRBD2
CDR3 DNA: TGCAGTGCTCCCGGGACTAGCGGGGCTTACAATGAGCAGTACTTC
CDR3 protein: CSAPGTSGAYNEQYF

clone size: -
V gene: TRBV28
J gene: TRBJ2-1
D gene: -
CDR3 DNA: TGTGCCAGCAGTTTAAATAGGAAGGAGCAGTTCTTC
CDR3 protein: CASSLNRKEQFF

clone size: -
V gene: TRBV7-9
J gene: TRBJ2-1
D gene: TRBD2
CDR3 DNA: TGTGCCAGCAGCCCAAGACTAGCGGGGGCCTACTACAATGAGCAGTTCTTC
CDR3 protein: CASSPRLAGAYYNEQFF

clone size: once
V gene: TRBV3-1
J gene: TRBJ2-1
D gene: TRBD2
CDR3 DNA: TGTGCCAGCAGCCAACCGACTAGCGGGAGGATTAGGGGGCAGTTCTTC
CDR3 protein: CASSQPTSGRIRGQFF

clone size: -
V gene: TRBV29-1
J gene: TRBJ2-5
D gene: TRBD1
CDR3 DNA: TGCAGCACTAGAAAGGGTGGACAGGGTGGTGGGGAGACCCAGTACTTC
CDR3 protein: CSTRKGGQGGGETQYF

clone size: -
V gene: TRBV29-1
J gene: TRBJ1-4
D gene: TRBD1
CDR3 DNA: TGCAGCGTTACCGGGACAGTTAATGAAAAACTGTTTTTT
CDR3 protein: CSVTGTVNEKLFF

clone size: -
V gene: TRBV11-2
J gene: TRBJ2-1
D gene: -
CDR3 DNA: TGTGCCAGCAGCTTAGCGACAGGTGGTCCTCCTGAGCAGTTCTTC
CDR3 protein: CASSLATGGPPEQFF

clone size: few
V gene: TRBV6-6
J gene: TRBJ1-2
D gene: TRBD1
CDR3 DNA: TGTGCCAGCAGCCCTACAGGGGGATTCGATGGCTACACCTTC
CDR3 protein: CASSPTGGFDGYTF

clone size: -
V gene: TRBV27
J gene: TRBJ2-7
D gene: -
CDR3 DNA: TGTGCCAGCAGTTCGCTAGGTGGGGACACGGCCTACGAGCAGTACTTC
CDR3 protein: CASSSLGGDTAYEQYF

clone size: -
V gene: TRBV7-2
J gene: TRBJ1-4
D gene: -
CDR3 DNA: TGTGCCAGCAGCTTGTCTAGCCTGAATGAAAAACTGTTTTTT
CDR3 protein: CASSLSSLNEKLFF

clone size: -
V gene: TRBV7-6
J gene: TRBJ2-3
D gene: -
CDR3 DNA: TGTGCCAGCAGCTTTTCTAACACTCGCACAGATACGCAGTATTTT
CDR3 protein: CASSFSNTRTDTQYF

clone size: -
V gene: TRBV30
J gene: TRBJ2-7
D gene: TRBD1
CDR3 DNA: TGTGCCTGGAGTGTTTGGGACAGGTACTACGAGCAGTACTTC
CDR3 protein: CAWSVWDRYYEQYF

clone size: few
V gene: TRBV4-3
J gene: TRBJ2-7
D gene: -
CDR3 DNA: TGCGCCAGCAGCCTAATCAGGGGCGTCTCCTACGAGCAGTACTTC
CDR3 protein: CASSLIRGVSYEQYF

clone size: -
V gene: TRBV7-2
J gene: TRBJ2-1
D gene: TRBD2
CDR3 DNA: TGTGCCAGCAGTTGGACTAGCCCCCACAATGAGCAGTTCTTC
CDR3 protein: CASSWTSPHNEQFF

clone size: -
V gene: TRBV20-1
J gene: TRBJ2-1
D gene: TRBD2
CDR3 DNA: TGCAGTGCTAGAAAAGGGACTAGCGGCAGAGGGGGTGAGCAGTTCTTC
CDR3 protein: CSARKGTSGRGGEQFF

clone size: -
V gene: TRBV5-1
J gene: TRBJ2-7
D gene: -
CDR3 DNA: TGCGCCAGCAGCTTTATGGCGGAATCCTACAATGAGCAGTACTTC
CDR3 protein: CASSFMAESYNEQYF

clone size: -
V gene: TRBV5-1
J gene: TRBJ1-5
D gene: -
CDR3 DNA: TGCGCCAGCAGCTTTGAGGTCGGGCAGCCCCAGCATTTT
CDR3 protein: CASSFEVGQPQHF

clone size: -
V gene: TRBV20-1
J gene: TRBJ2-1
D gene: TRBD2
CDR3 DNA: TGCAGTGCTGTTAGCGGGTCGGGTGGGAATGAGCAGTTCTTC
CDR3 protein: CSAVSGSGGNEQFF

clone size: -
V gene: TRBV5-1
J gene: TRBJ2-1
D gene: TRBD2
CDR3 DNA: TGCGCCAGCCAAAGAGCGGGAGAGTACAATGAGCAGTTCTTC
CDR3 protein: CASQRAGEYNEQFF